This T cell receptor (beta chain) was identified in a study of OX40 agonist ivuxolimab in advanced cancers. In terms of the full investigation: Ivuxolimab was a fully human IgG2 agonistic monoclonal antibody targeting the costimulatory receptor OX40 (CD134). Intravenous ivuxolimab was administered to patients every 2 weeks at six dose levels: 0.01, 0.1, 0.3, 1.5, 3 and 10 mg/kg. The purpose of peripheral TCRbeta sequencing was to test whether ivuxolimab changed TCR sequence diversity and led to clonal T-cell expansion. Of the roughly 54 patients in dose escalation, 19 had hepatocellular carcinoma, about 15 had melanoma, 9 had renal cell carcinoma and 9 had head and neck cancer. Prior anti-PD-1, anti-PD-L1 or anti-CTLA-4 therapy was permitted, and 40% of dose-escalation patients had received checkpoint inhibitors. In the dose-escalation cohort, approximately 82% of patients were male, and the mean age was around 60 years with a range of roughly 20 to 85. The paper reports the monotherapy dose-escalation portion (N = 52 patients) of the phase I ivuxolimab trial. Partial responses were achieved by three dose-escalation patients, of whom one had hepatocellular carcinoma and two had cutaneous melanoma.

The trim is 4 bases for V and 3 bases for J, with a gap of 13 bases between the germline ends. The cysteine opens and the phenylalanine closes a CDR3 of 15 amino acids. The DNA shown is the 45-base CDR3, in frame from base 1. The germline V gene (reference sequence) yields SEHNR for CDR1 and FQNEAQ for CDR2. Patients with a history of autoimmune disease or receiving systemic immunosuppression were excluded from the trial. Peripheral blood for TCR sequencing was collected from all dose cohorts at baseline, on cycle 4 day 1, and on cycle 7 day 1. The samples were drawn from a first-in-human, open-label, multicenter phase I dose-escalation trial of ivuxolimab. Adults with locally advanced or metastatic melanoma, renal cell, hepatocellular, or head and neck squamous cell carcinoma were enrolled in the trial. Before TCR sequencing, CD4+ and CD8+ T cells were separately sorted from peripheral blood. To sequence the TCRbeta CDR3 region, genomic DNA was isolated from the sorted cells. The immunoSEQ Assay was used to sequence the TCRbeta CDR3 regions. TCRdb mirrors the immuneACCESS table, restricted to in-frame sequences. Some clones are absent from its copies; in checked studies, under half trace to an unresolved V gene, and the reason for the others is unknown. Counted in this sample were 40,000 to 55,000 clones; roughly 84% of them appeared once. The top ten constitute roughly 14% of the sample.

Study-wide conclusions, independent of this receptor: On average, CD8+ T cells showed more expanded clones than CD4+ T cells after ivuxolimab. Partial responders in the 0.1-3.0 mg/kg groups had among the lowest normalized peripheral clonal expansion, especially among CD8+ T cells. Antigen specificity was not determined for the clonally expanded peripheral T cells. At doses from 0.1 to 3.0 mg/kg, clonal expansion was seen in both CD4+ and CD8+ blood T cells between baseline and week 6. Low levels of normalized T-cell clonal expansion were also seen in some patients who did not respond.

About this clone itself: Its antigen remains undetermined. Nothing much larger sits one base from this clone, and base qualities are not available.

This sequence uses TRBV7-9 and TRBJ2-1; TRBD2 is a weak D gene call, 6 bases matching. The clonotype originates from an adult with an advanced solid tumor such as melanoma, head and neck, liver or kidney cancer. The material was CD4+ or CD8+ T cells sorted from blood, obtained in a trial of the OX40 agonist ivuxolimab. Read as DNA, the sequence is TGTGCCAGCAGCTACCGGGACTCACTCTACAATGAGCAGTTCTTC. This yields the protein CASSYRDSLYNEQFF.